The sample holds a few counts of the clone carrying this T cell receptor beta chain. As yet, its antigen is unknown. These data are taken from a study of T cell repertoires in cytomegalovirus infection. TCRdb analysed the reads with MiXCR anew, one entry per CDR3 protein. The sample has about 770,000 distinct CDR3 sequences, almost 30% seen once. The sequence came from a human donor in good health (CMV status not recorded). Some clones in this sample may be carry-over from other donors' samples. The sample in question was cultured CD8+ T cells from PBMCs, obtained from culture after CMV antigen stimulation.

The CDR3 bases are TGTGCCAGCAGCGACGGGACAGGGTTTGAAAAACTGTTTTTT. Translation: CASSDGTGFEKLFF. The chain joins TRBV5-6 to TRBJ1-4; 9 bases align to TRBD1. The germline V gene has CDR1 SGHDT and CDR2 YYEEEE. The CDR3 totals 14 residues. Losses at the gene ends were 4 bases for V and 7 bases for J; bases not matched to a gene: 5.